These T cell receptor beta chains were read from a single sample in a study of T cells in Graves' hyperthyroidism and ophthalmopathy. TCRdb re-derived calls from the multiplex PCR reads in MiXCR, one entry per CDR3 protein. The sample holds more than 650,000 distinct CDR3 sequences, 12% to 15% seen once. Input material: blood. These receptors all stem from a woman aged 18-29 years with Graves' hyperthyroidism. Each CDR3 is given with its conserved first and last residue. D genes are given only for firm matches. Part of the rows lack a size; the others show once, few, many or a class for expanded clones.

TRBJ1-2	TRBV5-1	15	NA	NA	CASSLVGPGSYGYTF	TGCGCCAGCAGCTTGGTCGGACCCGGGTCCTATGGCTACACCTTC
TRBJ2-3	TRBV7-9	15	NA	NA	CASSLVPSGTDTQYF	TGTGCCAGCAGCCTCGTCCCCTCGGGCACAGATACGCAGTATTTT
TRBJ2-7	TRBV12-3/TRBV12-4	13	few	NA	CASRNTFTYEQYF	TGTGCCAGCCGCAACACCTTTACCTACGAGCAGTACTTC
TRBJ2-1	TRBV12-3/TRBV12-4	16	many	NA	CASTVNGAVGIGEQFF	TGTGCCAGCACCGTGAACGGGGCCGTCGGGATCGGTGAGCAGTTCTTC
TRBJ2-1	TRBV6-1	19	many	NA	CASLSLATGPHSSYNEQFF	TGTGCCAGCTTAAGCCTAGCGACAGGGCCCCACAGCTCCTACAATGAGCAGTTCTTC
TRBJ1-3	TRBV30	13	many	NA	CAWSQRRGNTIYF	TGTGCCTGGAGTCAAAGGAGGGGGAACACCATATATTTT
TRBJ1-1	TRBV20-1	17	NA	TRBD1	CSARDYQDRRGSTEAFF	TGCAGTGCTAGAGACTACCAGGATCGCAGGGGGAGCACTGAAGCTTTCTTT
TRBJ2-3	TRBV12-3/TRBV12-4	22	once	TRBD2	CASSLYARGLAGRMLRADTQYF	TGTGCCAGCAGTTTATATGCCCGGGGACTAGCGGGAAGGATGCTCCGCGCAGATACGCAGTATTTT
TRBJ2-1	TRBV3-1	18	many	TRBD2	CASSQVLAGKGPYNEQFF	TGTGCCAGCAGCCAAGTCCTAGCGGGAAAGGGTCCCTACAATGAGCAGTTCTTC
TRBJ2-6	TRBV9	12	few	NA	CASSVGNDVLTF	TGTGCCAGCAGCGTAGGGAACGACGTCCTGACTTTC
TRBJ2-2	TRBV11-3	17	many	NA	CASSLSSGPPISGELFF	TGTGCCAGCAGCTTATCTTCCGGGCCACCCATCTCCGGGGAGCTGTTTTTT
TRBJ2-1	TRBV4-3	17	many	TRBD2	CASSQEAAGVYLNEQFF	TGCGCCAGCAGCCAAGAAGCGGCGGGAGTTTATCTCAATGAGCAGTTCTTC
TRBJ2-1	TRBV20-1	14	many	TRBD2	CSPRVYSGSPEQFF	TGCAGTCCTAGGGTATATAGCGGGAGTCCTGAGCAGTTCTTC
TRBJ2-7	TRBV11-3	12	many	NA	CASSVTDGEQYF	TGTGCCAGCAGCGTAACGGACGGCGAGCAGTACTTC
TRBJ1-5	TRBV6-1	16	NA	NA	CASSNRPEAVNQPQHF	TGTGCCAGCAGTAACCGACCTGAGGCCGTCAATCAGCCCCAGCATTTT
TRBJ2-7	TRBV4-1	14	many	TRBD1	CASSQPWTGGEQYF	TGCGCCAGCAGCCAACCCTGGACAGGGGGCGAGCAGTACTTC
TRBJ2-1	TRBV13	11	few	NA	CASSWSSEQFF	TGTGCCAGCAGCTGGAGCAGTGAGCAGTTCTTC
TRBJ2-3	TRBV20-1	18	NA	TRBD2	CSARDPSGRATSTDTQYF	TGCAGTGCTAGAGATCCTAGCGGGAGAGCTACTAGCACAGATACGCAGTATTTT
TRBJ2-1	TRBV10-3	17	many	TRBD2	CAISEFLAGVVYNEQFF	TGTGCCATCAGTGAGTTCCTAGCGGGAGTGGTTTACAATGAGCAGTTCTTC
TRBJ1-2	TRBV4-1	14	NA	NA	CASSQPGTYGGYTF	TGCGCCAGCAGCCAACCCGGGACATACGGTGGCTACACCTTC
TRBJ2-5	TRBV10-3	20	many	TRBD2	CAISGDGSTGTSGRQETQYF	TGTGCCATCAGTGGGGATGGGTCCACCGGGACTAGCGGGAGGCAAGAGACCCAGTACTTC
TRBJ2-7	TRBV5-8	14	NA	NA	CASSSKQGTYEQYF	TGTGCCAGCAGCTCCAAACAGGGAACCTACGAGCAGTACTTC
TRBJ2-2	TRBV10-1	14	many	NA	CASREGLNTGELFF	TGCGCCAGCAGGGAGGGCCTCAACACCGGGGAGCTGTTTTTT
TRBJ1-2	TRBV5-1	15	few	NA	CASSLTGTNVYGYTF	TGCGCCAGCAGCTTGACCGGGACAAATGTCTATGGCTACACCTTC
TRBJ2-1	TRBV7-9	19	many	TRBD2	CASSSGIAGGPFFYNEQFF	TGTGCCAGCAGCTCCGGAATAGCGGGAGGGCCATTCTTCTACAATGAGCAGTTCTTC
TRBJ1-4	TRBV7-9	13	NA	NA	CATHSLTNEKLFF	TGTGCCACCCATTCCTTGACTAATGAAAAACTGTTTTTT
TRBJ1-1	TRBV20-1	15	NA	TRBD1	CSAIRDRGRGAEAFF	TGCAGTGCTATCCGGGACAGGGGGCGGGGAGCTGAAGCTTTCTTT
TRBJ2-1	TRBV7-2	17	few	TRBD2	CASSPRWREGRNNEQFF	TGTGCCAGCAGCCCGAGGTGGCGGGAGGGCCGAAACAATGAGCAGTTCTTC
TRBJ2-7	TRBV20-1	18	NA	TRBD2	CSASPRGGRPSYSYEQYF	TGCAGTGCCAGCCCGCGTGGCGGGAGGCCCTCTTACTCCTACGAGCAGTACTTC
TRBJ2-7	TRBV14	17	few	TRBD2	CASSQGLYGGRRYEQYF	TGTGCCAGCAGCCAAGGCCTCTACGGCGGGAGACGGTACGAGCAGTACTTC
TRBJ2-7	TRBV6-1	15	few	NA	CASSGLKGDSYEQYF	TGTGCCAGCAGTGGTTTAAAGGGGGACTCCTACGAGCAGTACTTC
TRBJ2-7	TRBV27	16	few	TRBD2	CASSSLLGLAEDEQYF	TGTGCCAGCAGTTCCTTATTGGGACTAGCGGAGGACGAGCAGTACTTC
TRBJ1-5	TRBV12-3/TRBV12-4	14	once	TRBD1	CASSPDRGNQSQHF	TGTGCCAGCAGTCCCGACAGGGGCAATCAGTCCCAGCATTTT
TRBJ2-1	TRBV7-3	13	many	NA	CASSQQLGKQQFF	TGTGCCAGCAGCCAACAACTAGGAAAGCAGCAGTTCTTC
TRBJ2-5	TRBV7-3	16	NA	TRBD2	CASSSLAGDGSETQYF	TGTGCCAGCAGCTCGTTAGCGGGAGATGGTTCGGAGACCCAGTACTTC
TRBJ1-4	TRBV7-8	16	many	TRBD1	CASSRDRGLTNEKLFF	TGTGCCAGCAGCAGGGACAGGGGGCTAACTAATGAAAAACTGTTTTTT